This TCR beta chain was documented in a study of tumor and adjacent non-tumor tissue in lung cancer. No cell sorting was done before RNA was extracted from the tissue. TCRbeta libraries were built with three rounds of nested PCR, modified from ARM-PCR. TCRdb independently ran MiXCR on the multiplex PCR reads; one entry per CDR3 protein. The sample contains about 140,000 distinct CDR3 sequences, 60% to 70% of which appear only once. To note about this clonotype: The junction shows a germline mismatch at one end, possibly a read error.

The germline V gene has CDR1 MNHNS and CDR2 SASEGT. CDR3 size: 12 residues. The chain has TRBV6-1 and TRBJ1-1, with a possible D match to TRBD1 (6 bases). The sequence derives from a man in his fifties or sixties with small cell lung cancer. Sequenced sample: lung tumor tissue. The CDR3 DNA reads TGTGCCAGCAGAGAAGGGGAGGGGGGGACTCTCTTT. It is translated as CASREGEGGTLF.